This T cell receptor (beta chain) was recovered during a study of blood T cell repertoires in COVID-19. Some clones are missing from TCRdb's copy, which holds only in-frame ones; the method was immunoSEQ multiplex PCR. The sample lists around 67,000 clones, around 90% occurring once. V lost 1 base, J lost 15 bases, and 15 bases lay in between. The germline V gene encodes CDR1 SGHAT and CDR2 FQNNGV. CDR3 length: 13 residues. The sequenced sample consisted of peripheral blood. The rearrangement joins TRBV11-2 to TRBJ1-4; D ambiguous. The origin of this receptor is an elderly woman with active or convalescent COVID-19. The CDR3 DNA sequence: TGTGCCAGCAGCTTAGCTAGGCGGGGAGCAGTGTTTTTT. Its translation is CASSLARRGAVFF.